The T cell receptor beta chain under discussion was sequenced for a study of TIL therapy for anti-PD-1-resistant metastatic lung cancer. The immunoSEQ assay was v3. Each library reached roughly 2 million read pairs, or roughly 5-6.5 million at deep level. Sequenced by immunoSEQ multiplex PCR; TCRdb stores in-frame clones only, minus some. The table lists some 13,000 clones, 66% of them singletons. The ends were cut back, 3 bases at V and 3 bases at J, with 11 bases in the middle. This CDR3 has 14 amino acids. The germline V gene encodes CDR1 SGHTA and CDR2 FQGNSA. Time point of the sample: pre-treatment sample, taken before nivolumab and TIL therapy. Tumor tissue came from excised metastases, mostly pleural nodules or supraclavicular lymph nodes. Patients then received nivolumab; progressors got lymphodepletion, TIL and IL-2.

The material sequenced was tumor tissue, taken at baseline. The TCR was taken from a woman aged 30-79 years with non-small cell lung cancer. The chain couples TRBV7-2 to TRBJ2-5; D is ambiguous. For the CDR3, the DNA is TGTGCCAGCAGCTTGCAAACTAATGAAGAGACCCAGTACTTC. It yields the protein CASSLQTNEETQYF.